This section outlines one T cell receptor beta chain sequence together with its context. Its antigen is still unknown. The data stem from a study of cytomegalovirus exposure and HLA in healthy donors. Findings and caveats of the study: In a later analysis, across HLA loci, associated TCR counts were highest for DRB1, lowest for HLA-C. Analysis was performed later, and it showed HLA-associated TCR beta chains to be more clonally expanded than equally common others. There were some public TCRs occurring in many donors, but most TCR sequences were rare. 87-base-pair reads could not separate some V segments, including TRBV6-2 and TRBV6-3.

The PCR employed 60 Vbeta primers together with 13 Jbeta primers. Produced via immunoSEQ multiplex PCR; TCRdb's table is partial and in-frame only. This sample yields about 60,000 clones, of which approximately 75% are seen a single time; roughly 3.3% belongs to the top ten. The CDR3 spans 15 residues. The germline V gene encodes CDR1 ENHRY and CDR2 SYGVKD. Deletions cut 5 bases from V and 4 bases from J, with 17 bases between. The rearrangement links TRBV10-3 to TRBJ1-1, with D possibly TRBD1 on 6 matching bases. Material for sequencing was PBMCs. This TCR was recovered from a woman in her thirties or forties in good health and CMV-seropositive. This CDR3 reads CAISPTGGSGTEAFF. CDR3 coding DNA: TGTGCCATCAGTCCCACGGGGGGCTCGGGCACTGAAGCTTTCTTT.